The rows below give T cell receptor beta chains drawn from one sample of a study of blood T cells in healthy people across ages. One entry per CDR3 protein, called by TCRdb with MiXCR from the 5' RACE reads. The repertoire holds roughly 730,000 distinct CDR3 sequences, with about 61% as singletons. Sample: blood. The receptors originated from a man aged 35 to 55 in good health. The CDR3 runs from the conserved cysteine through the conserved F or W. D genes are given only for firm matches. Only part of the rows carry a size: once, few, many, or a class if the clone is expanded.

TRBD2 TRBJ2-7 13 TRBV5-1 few CASGTSGSDEQYF TGCGCCAGCGGGACTAGCGGGAGTGACGAGCAGTACTTC
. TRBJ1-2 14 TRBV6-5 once CASSYTPGVGGYTF TGTGCCAGCAGTTACACTCCAGGGGTGGGTGGCTACACCTTC
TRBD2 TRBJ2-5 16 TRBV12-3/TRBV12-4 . CASSFGSRGASETQYF TGTGCCAGCAGTTTCGGGTCGCGGGGGGCCTCAGAGACCCAGTACTTC
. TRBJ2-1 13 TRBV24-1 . CATTGLKYNEQFF TGTGCCACCACGGGGCTAAAATACAATGAGCAGTTCTTC
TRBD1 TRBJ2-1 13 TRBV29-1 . CTTGTGPYNEQFF TGCACCACCGGGACAGGTCCCTACAATGAGCAGTTCTTC
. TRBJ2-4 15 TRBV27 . CASIEVWGRKNIQYF TGTGCCAGCATTGAGGTTTGGGGGCGCAAAAACATTCAGTACTTC
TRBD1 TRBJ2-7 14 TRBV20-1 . CSARDRRYSYEQYF TGCAGTGCTCGGGACAGGCGATATTCCTACGAGCAGTACTTC
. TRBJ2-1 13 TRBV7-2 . CASSRPGLNEQFF TGTGCCAGCAGCCGCCCCGGGCTCAATGAGCAGTTCTTC
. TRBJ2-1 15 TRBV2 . CASSLGESSHNEQFF TGTGCCAGCAGTCTCGGCGAGTCCTCCCACAATGAGCAGTTCTTC
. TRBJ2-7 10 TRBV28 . CASSLERQYF TGTGCCAGCAGTTTGGAACGCCAGTACTTC
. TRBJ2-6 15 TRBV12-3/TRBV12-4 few CASSLAVAGANVLTF TGTGCCAGCAGTTTAGCCGTGGCTGGGGCCAACGTCCTGACTTTC
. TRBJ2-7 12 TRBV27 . CASSLTLNEQYF TGTGCCAGCAGTCTGACGTTAAACGAGCAGTACTTC
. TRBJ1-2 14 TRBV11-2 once CASSLDSVGYGYTF TGTGCCAGCAGCTTAGATTCGGTGGGCTATGGCTACACCTTC
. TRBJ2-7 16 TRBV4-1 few CASSRPEGAGVYEQYF TGCGCCAGCAGCCGTCCGGAGGGGGCGGGGGTTTACGAGCAGTACTTC